This TCR beta chain was observed in a study of T cell changes during pregnancy in multiple sclerosis. Profiled with immunoSEQ multiplex PCR; TCRdb holds only in-frame clones, not every one. The sample has about 40,000 clones; 80% to 95% are singletons. The germline CDR1 and CDR2 sequences are PRHDT and FYEKMQ (reference sequence). V lost 1 base and J 5 bases, leaving 8 bases between the germline ends. The CDR3 spans 13 residues. This receptor was taken from a female donor with multiple sclerosis, enrolled in a pregnancy study. The chain combines TRBV13 with TRBJ1-1; maybe TRBD1 (5 bases). The specimen comprised CD8+ T cells from peripheral blood mononuclear cells, sampled in the first trimester of pregnancy. This CDR3 is CASSLAGGTEAFF. In DNA form, the CDR3 reads TGTGCCAGCAGCTTAGCGGGGGGTACTGAAGCTTTCTTT.